Following are 31 T cell receptor beta chains from one sample sequenced in a study of blood T cell repertoires in COVID-19. Libraries were prepared by immunoSEQ multiplex PCR; TCRdb keeps only in-frame clonotypes and omits some of them. The repertoire consists of more than 200,000 clones, with approximately 82% occurring once and the leading ten covering just over 2.5%. The sequencing sample was made of peripheral blood. The receptors here all came from a woman between 70 and 85 years old with active or convalescent COVID-19.

This rearrangement joins TRBV5-4 to TRBJ2-1, with 8 bases aligning to TRBD2. CDR3 length: 14 amino acids. Germline V gene sequence: CDR1 SGHNT, CDR2 YYREEE (reference sequence). V trimming: 3 bases; J trimming: 6 bases; junction bases outside the gene matches: 5. The CDR3 bases are TGTGCCAGCAGCTCGGGGGGGGGAGGCAATGAGCAGTTCTTC. It specifies CASSSGGGGNEQFF.

The genes are TRBV14 and TRBJ1-1; D call uncertain. Germline CDR1 reads SGHDN; CDR2 reads FVKESK. CDR3 length: 13 residues. V gave up 2 bases and J gave up 5 bases, with 9 bases separating them. The CDR3 is CASSQFESTEAFF. Written as DNA, the CDR3 is TGTGCCAGCAGCCAATTCGAGTCGACTGAAGCTTTCTTT.

V and J are TRBV7-2 and TRBJ1-2; no definite D call. The germline V gene encodes CDR1 SGHTA and CDR2 FQGNSA. The CDR3 has 14 residues. Trimming left V 7 bases short and J 4 bases short, with 16 bases between. The CDR3 DNA follows: TGTGCCAGCACCAAAAGGCCGGAGGGCTATGGCTACACCTTC. Encoded protein: CASTKRPEGYGYTF. Full variable domain (rest looked up from reference TRBV7-2 and TRBJ1-2): GAGVSQSPSNKVTEKGKDVELRCDPISGHTALYWYRQSLGQGLEFLIYFQGNSAPDKSGLPSDRFSAERTGGSVSTLTIQRTQQEDSAVYLCASTKRPEGYGYTFGSGTRLTVV.

CDR3 bases: TGCGCCAGCACCTTTAGCGGGGCCTCCTACAATGAGCAGTTCTTC. It encodes CASTFSGASYNEQFF. The V call is TRBV10-1, the J call TRBJ2-1, with 8 bases fitting TRBD2. Trimming removed 7 bases from V and 0 bases from J; junction bases left unmatched: 5. The CDR3 is 15 amino acids. The germline gives CDR1 WNHNN, CDR2 SYGVQD (reference sequence).

The chain carries TRBV7-9 and TRBJ2-7; 10 bases align to TRBD2. This CDR3 has 19 residues. Germline V gene sequence: CDR1 SEHNR, CDR2 FQNEAQ (reference sequence). V trimming: 2 bases; J trimming: 3 bases; junction bases outside the gene matches: 16. The CDR3 DNA reads TGTGCCAGCAGCTTACGGGGGACGGTACTAGCGGGATCCTTCTACGAGCAGTACTTC. Its protein product is CASSLRGTVLAGSFYEQYF.

This clone was recorded once. The V and J genes are TRBV20-1 and TRBJ2-7; TRBD1 agrees at 8 bases. V trimming: 6 bases; J trimming: 5 bases; junction bases outside the gene matches: 3. CDR1 DFQATT and CDR2 SNEGSKA come from the germline V gene (reference sequence). The CDR3 sequence is 11 residues long. The CDR3 DNA reads TGCAGTGCCAGGACAGGGAACGAGCAGTACTTC. Its translation is CSARTGNEQYF.

This rearrangement joins TRBV12-3 or TRBV12-4 to TRBJ2-1; D ambiguous. The V gene lost 8 bases and the J gene lost 8 bases, with 10 bases spanning the gap. This CDR3 is built from 11 residues. CDR3 sequence reads: CASGDWDEQFF. CDR3 in DNA: TGTGCCAGCGGAGACTGGGATGAGCAGTTCTTC.

A few counts support this clone. The CDR3 coding sequence is TGCAGTGCTAGTCGCAGATACAATGAGCAGTTCTTC. Encoded protein: CSASRRYNEQFF. This chain links TRBV20-1 with TRBJ2-1; D is unclear. From germline, CDR1 is DFQATT and CDR2 SNEGSKA (reference sequence). There are 12 residues in the CDR3. The V end lost 3 bases, the J end lost 4 bases, and 7 bases lay between the germline ends.

This clone is a singleton in its sample. The chain uses TRBV29-1 and TRBJ2-5; D might be TRBD1 (6 bases). The CDR3 runs to 12 residues. CDR1 is SQVTM and CDR2 is ANQGSEA in the germline V gene. V dropped 8 bases and J dropped 10 bases, with 20 bases sitting between them. The CDR3 spells CSFSGHPRGQYF. CDR3 nucleotides: TGCAGCTTCTCGGGACATCCTAGGGGCCAGTACTTC.

The CDR3 is CASGRGLYEQYF. CDR3 coding DNA: TGTGCCAGCGGCAGGGGGCTCTACGAGCAGTACTTC. This chain links TRBV6-6 with TRBJ2-7; 8 nucleotides agree with TRBD1. V gave up 8 bases and J gave up 3 bases; unmatched junction bases: 3. This CDR3 is 12 amino acids long. Per the germline V gene, CDR1 is MNHNY and CDR2 is SVGAGI (reference sequence).

The rearrangement joins TRBV25-1 to TRBJ1-3; D remains unclear. CDR1 MGHDK and CDR2 SYGVNS come from the germline V gene. V dropped 5 bases and J dropped 0 bases, with 5 bases sitting between them. The CDR3 is 13 residues long. CDR3 residues: CASSLSSGNTIYF. CDR3 bases: TGTGCCAGCAGTCTGAGCTCTGGAAACACCATATATTTT.

This clone was recorded only once. The rearrangement joins TRBV10-1 to TRBJ2-3; D is undetermined. Trimming took 3 bases from V and 0 from J, leaving 4 bases between them. Germline V lookup: CDR1 WNHNN, CDR2 SYGVQD (reference sequence). CDR3 length: 13 residues. CDR3: CASSDPSTDTQYF. In DNA form, the CDR3 reads TGCGCCAGCAGTGACCCTAGCACAGATACGCAGTATTTT.

This chain connects TRBV5-1 to TRBJ2-1; perhaps TRBD2 as D (5 bases). V was shortened by 6 bases and J by 8 bases, with 12 bases between the two germline ends. The CDR3 length is 12 residues. Germline V gives CDR1 SGHRS, CDR2 YFSETQ. CDR3 DNA sequence: TGCGCCAGCAAGGCCGAGGGCGATGAGCAGTTCTTC. Encoded protein: CASKAEGDEQFF.

The CDR3 is CASHLEYANYGYTF. As DNA, the CDR3 is TGTGCCAGCCACCTCGAGTACGCTAACTATGGCTACACCTTC. The chain links TRBV2 to TRBJ1-2; D gene uncertain. Per the germline V gene, CDR1 is SNHLY and CDR2 is FYNNEI. The CDR3 is 14 residues long. V was shortened by 8 bases and J by 0 bases, with 13 bases between the two germline ends.

Remarks on this clone: At one of its ends the junction is not consistent with the germline gene, which may arise from a read error. This chain uses TRBV7-2 with TRBJ1-5; 8 bases are a match to TRBD1. CDR3 length equals 12 residues. Germline values: CDR1 SGHTA, CDR2 FQGNSA. The CDR3 DNA reads TGTGCCAGCAGCTTAGCGGACAGGGTCGCGTTTTTT. Encoded protein: CASSLADRVAFF.

The rearrangement links TRBV18 to TRBJ1-5; the D gene is possibly TRBD1 (6 bases). This CDR3 spans 15 amino acids. Germline V gene data show CDR1 as KGHSH and CDR2 as LQKENI. The ends were cut back, 3 bases at V and 5 bases at J, with 14 bases in the middle. For the CDR3, the DNA is TGTGCCAGCTCACCCGGCGGACAGCTCCATCAGCCCCAGCATTTT. Its protein is CASSPGGQLHQPQHF.

This clone has only a few counts. The chain joins TRBV7-9 to TRBJ2-5; TRBD2 aligns across 10 bases. The CDR3 sequence is 16 residues long. Germline V lookup: CDR1 SEHNR, CDR2 FQNEAQ (reference sequence). J was trimmed by 4 bases and V by 3 bases; bases with no gene match: 8. The CDR3 bases are TGTGCCAGCAGCTTTGGGGCTAGCGGGAGAGGAGAGACCCAGTACTTC. Amino acid sequence: CASSFGASGRGETQYF.

V is TRBV27 and J is TRBJ2-1, with no clear D. This CDR3 region has 15 residues. CDR1 is MNHEY and CDR2 is SMNVEV in the germline V gene (reference sequence). Trimming took 4 bases from V and 0 from J, leaving 10 bases between them. CDR3 sequence (DNA): TGTGCCAGCAGTTACGCTCCGAGCTCCTACAATGAGCAGTTCTTC. It codes for CASSYAPSSYNEQFF.

This chain connects TRBV5-1 to TRBJ2-7, with 7 bases fitting TRBD1. V lost 4 bases and J lost 7; bases outside the gene matches: 14. This CDR3 comprises 15 residues. Germline V gene data show CDR1 as SGHRS and CDR2 as YFSETQ. CDR3 amino acids: CASSPSGQPVGEQYF. CDR3 nucleotides: TGCGCCAGCAGCCCTTCGGGACAGCCAGTTGGGGAGCAGTACTTC.

CDR3 bases: TGTGCCAGCAGCTTAGTCCCGGGACTAGCGGGCGACGGGCGCTCCGAGCAGTACTTC. Translating gives CASSLVPGLAGDGRSEQYF. The chain combines TRBV11-2 with TRBJ2-7; 12 positions match TRBD2. The CDR3 runs to 19 residues. Germline-derived CDR1 and CDR2 are SGHAT and FQNNGV. J lost 6 bases, V lost 1 base, and 16 bases had no gene match.

V and J are TRBV5-6 and TRBJ1-2, with D maybe TRBD1 (5 bases). Per the germline V gene, CDR1 is SGHDT and CDR2 is YYEEEE. The CDR3 runs 13 residues. The germline V and J ends were trimmed by 5 bases and 3 bases, with 11 bases remaining between them. The CDR3 coding sequence is TGTGCCAGCAGTCTGGGGCGCTACTATGGCTACACCTTC. The encoded protein is CASSLGRYYGYTF.

The chain is built from TRBV24-1 and TRBJ2-2, with a possible D match to TRBD2 (6 bases). The germline V and J ends were trimmed by 5 bases and 5 bases, with 11 bases remaining between them. The CDR3 covers 14 residues. Per the germline V gene, CDR1 is KGHDR and CDR2 is SFDVKD. Here the CDR3 reads CATSARLVTGELFF. In DNA form, the CDR3 reads TGTGCCACCAGTGCCCGACTAGTGACCGGGGAGCTGTTTTTT.

The chain carries TRBV3-1 (or the pseudogene TRBV3-2) and TRBJ2-2, with D possibly TRBD1 on 5 matching bases. The CDR3 contains 16 residues. Germline V gene sequence: CDR1 LGHDT, CDR2 YNNKEL (reference sequence). Trimming took off 3 bases at V and 4 bases at J, with 15 bases between the two ends. CDR3 DNA: TGTGCCAGCAGCCAGGATAGGGGAAAGGGCACCGGGGAGCTGTTTTTT. Translating gives CASSQDRGKGTGELFF.

There are a few counts of this clone. The V gene is TRBV18, the J gene TRBJ1-6; 7 bases line up with TRBD1. The germline gives CDR1 KGHSH, CDR2 LQKENI. The ends lost 2 bases at V and 9 bases at J; junction bases unmatched: 10. CDR3 length: 16 residues. CDR3 region: CASSPSRRGPSSPLHF. The CDR3 nucleotides read TGTGCCAGCTCACCAAGCAGGAGGGGGCCAAGTTCACCCCTCCACTTT.

The rearrangement joins TRBV10-2 to TRBJ2-7, with 10 positions matching TRBD2. Trimming removed 6 bases from V and 2 bases from J; junction bases left unmatched: 4. CDR1 WSHSY and CDR2 SAAADI come from the germline V gene. The CDR3 has 14 amino acids. The CDR3 coding sequence is TGCGCCAGCAGAACTAGCGGGGAGACCTACGAGCAGTACTTC. Encoded protein: CASRTSGETYEQYF.

The count of this clone is one. The chain employs TRBV5-1 and TRBJ2-2; possibly TRBD1 for D (5 bases). The germline V gene has CDR1 SGHRS and CDR2 YFSETQ. CDR3 length: 16 amino acids. V lost 2 bases to trimming and J lost 1 base, with 12 bases between them. The CDR3: CASSFGQGWNTGELFF. CDR3 nucleotides: TGCGCCAGCAGCTTCGGCCAGGGCTGGAACACCGGGGAGCTGTTTTTT.

The rearrangement joins TRBV6-5 to TRBJ2-7, with a tentative D call TRBD2 (7 bases). Germline V gives CDR1 MNHEY, CDR2 SVGAGI. V was pared by 4 bases and J by 2 bases, with 15 bases between. The CDR3 is 15 residues long. CDR3 DNA sequence: TGTGCCAGCAGTTGGGGGCGGGAGATCGCCTACGAGCAGTACTTC. It translates to CASSWGREIAYEQYF.

V gene TRBV7-2 combines with J gene TRBJ1-2; possibly TRBD1 for D (6 bases). Germline V gives CDR1 SGHTA, CDR2 FQGNSA. The ends were cut back, 5 bases at V and 8 bases at J, with 21 bases in the middle. CDR3 length equals 15 residues. The CDR3 bases are TGTGCCAGCAGCGAGACCCGACAGGCCTTGGGGGGCTACACCTTC. Its translation is CASSETRQALGGYTF.

This rearrangement joins TRBV27 to TRBJ2-1, with 11 bases that match TRBD2. Losses at the gene ends were 3 bases for V and 2 bases for J; bases not matched to a gene: 6. CDR1 and CDR2 from the germline V gene are MNHEY and SMNVEV (reference sequence). The CDR3 sequence is 17 residues long. The CDR3 loop reads CASSFLAGGGTYNEQFF. The DNA for the CDR3 is TGTGCCAGCAGTTTTCTAGCGGGAGGAGGAACCTACAATGAGCAGTTCTTC.

The chain employs TRBV5-4 and TRBJ2-7, with TRBD2 matching 7 bases. The germline CDR1 and CDR2 sequences are SGHNT and YYREEE (reference sequence). This CDR3 contains 13 residues. V dropped 4 bases and J dropped 3; count of bases not matched to a gene: 4. The CDR3 sequence is CASSSGGVYEQYF. The DNA for the CDR3 is TGTGCCAGCAGCAGTGGGGGGGTCTACGAGCAGTACTTC.

Only one count was recorded for this clone. The V and J genes are TRBV5-5 and TRBJ1-2, with a tentative D call TRBD1 (6 bases). Germline values: CDR1 SGHKS, CDR2 YYEKEE (reference sequence). CDR3 length: 15 amino acids. Trimming removed 4 bases from V and 8 bases from J, with 21 bases in between. For the CDR3, the DNA is TGTGCCAGCAGCCGTCTCGGAGCAGGGGAAATAGGCTACACCTTC. This translates into CASSRLGAGEIGYTF.